These 5 T cell receptor beta chains originate from one sample sequenced in a study of cytomegalovirus exposure and HLA in healthy donors. PCR amplification relied on 60 Vbeta primers (plus 13 Jbeta primers). The method was immunoSEQ multiplex PCR; TCRdb's version includes in-frame clones alone and lacks a portion of them. The sample includes 100,000 to 150,000 clones, around 84% of them seen just once. Material for sequencing was PBMCs. These receptors were obtained from a man aged 18 to 30 in good health and CMV-seronegative.

This chain links TRBV5-4 with TRBJ2-3; 10 bases match TRBD2. The V and J ends lost 4 bases and 2 bases, in that order; junction bases with no gene match: 7. There are 16 residues in the CDR3. CDR1 is SGHNT and CDR2 is YYREEE in the germline V gene (reference sequence). The CDR3 sequence: CASSPRTSGTTDTQYF. The CDR3 DNA reads TGTGCCAGCAGCCCCCGGACTAGCGGAACCACAGATACGCAGTATTTT.

The CDR3 loop is CASSQGQGRSYEQYF. CDR3 bases: TGTGCCAGCAGCCAGGGACAGGGGAGGTCCTACGAGCAGTACTTC. The chain employs TRBV6-6 and TRBJ2-7; 10 bases align to TRBD1. This CDR3 region has 15 residues. Germline CDR1 MNHNY, CDR2 SVGAGI (reference sequence). Unmatched junction bases numbered 6, after V lost 6 bases and J lost 1 base.

The chain has TRBV7-8 and TRBJ1-2, with 11 bases aligning to TRBD1. With V trimmed by 5 bases and J by 6 bases, 8 bases remained unmatched. This CDR3 has 15 residues. In germline, CDR1 is SGHVS, CDR2 FQNEAQ. In DNA form, the CDR3 reads TGTGCCAGCAGCGTTACCGGACAGGGGGCGAATGGCTACACCTTC. Residues: CASSVTGQGANGYTF.

The chain has TRBV6-1 and TRBJ2-5; 10 bases line up with TRBD2. Germline CDR1 and CDR2: MNHNS and SASEGT. Trimming cost V 0 bases and J 0 bases; bases outside gene matches: 7. This CDR3 comprises 18 residues. The CDR3 protein is CASSEALAGVAYQETQYF. The DNA of the CDR3 is TGTGCCAGCAGTGAAGCGCTAGCGGGGGTAGCATACCAAGAGACCCAGTACTTC.

The chain couples TRBV7-2 to TRBJ1-6, with 9 bases that match TRBD1. CDR1 is SGHTA and CDR2 is FQGNSA in the germline V gene. The CDR3 totals 15 residues. With 4 bases clipped from V and 7 bases from J, the junction kept 5 bases outside the gene matches. This CDR3 reads CASSYGDRENSPLHF. Written as DNA, the CDR3 is TGTGCCAGCAGCTACGGGGACAGGGAGAATTCACCCCTCCACTTT.